The rows below give T cell receptor beta chains drawn from one sample of a study of blood T cells in healthy people across ages. TCRdb reprocessed the 5' RACE reads via MiXCR and lists one record per CDR3 protein. This sample has fewer than 900,000 distinct CDR3 sequences, with around 46% found just once. Sequencing was carried out using blood. The receptors here all came from a woman aged 55-75 years in good health. Each CDR3 is given with its conserved first and last residue. A D gene is named only where the DNA matches it firmly. Clone size is not always given. Where it is, it says once, few, many or a class for expanded clones.

v_gene,d_gene,j_gene,abundance,CDR3nt,CDR3aa
TRBV15,TRBD2,TRBJ2-3,.,TGTGCCACCAGGCGGGGGATTGGTATCGATACGCAGTATTTT,CATRRGIGIDTQYF
TRBV27,TRBD2,TRBJ2-1,.,TGTGCCAGCAGTTTATCAGCGTGGCGGGGGGGGCTCAATGAGCAGTTCTTC,CASSLSAWRGGLNEQFF
TRBV6-2/TRBV6-3,TRBD2,TRBJ2-1,few,TGTGCCAGCAGCCGGGGACTAGCGGGAGGACTATACTCCTACAATGAGCAGTTCTTC,CASSRGLAGGLYSYNEQFF
TRBV6-5,TRBD1,TRBJ1-2,few,TGTGCCAGCAGTTATTCGACAGGGGCTGAGCGGTATGGCTACACCTTC,CASSYSTGAERYGYTF
TRBV20-1,TRBD2,TRBJ2-3,.,TGCAGTGTTGTAGGGGCGGGAGTTCCAGATACGCAGTATTTT,CSVVGAGVPDTQYF
TRBV9,TRBD1,TRBJ1-1,.,TGTGCCAGCAGCGTACGACAGGGGGCTGACACTGAAGCTTTCTTT,CASSVRQGADTEAFF
TRBV20-1,TRBD1,TRBJ2-7,once,TGCAGTGCTAGAGAGGGACAGACAAAATACGAGCAGTACTTC,CSAREGQTKYEQYF
TRBV29-1,.,TRBJ2-7,.,TGCAGCGTAGGACACCCCTCCTACAATGAGCAGTACTTC,CSVGHPSYNEQYF
TRBV12-3/TRBV12-4,TRBD2,TRBJ2-7,few,TGTGCCAGCAGTTTGATCACTAGCGGGAGATACGAGCAGTACTTC,CASSLITSGRYEQYF
TRBV9,.,TRBJ2-7,.,TGTGCCAGCACGGCAGGCCCCTACAATGAGCAGTACTTC,CASTAGPYNEQYF
TRBV4-2,.,TRBJ2-3,few,TGTGCCAGCAGCCAAGGTGGGCTAGCTTATACCACAGATACGCAGTATTTT,CASSQGGLAYTTDTQYF
TRBV20-1,TRBD2,TRBJ2-3,many,TGCAGTGCTCGACCGGGACTAGCGGGACGCACAGATACGCAGTATTTT,CSARPGLAGRTDTQYF
TRBV27,TRBD2,TRBJ2-4,.,TGTGCCAGCAGTGGAGGCTCCGGGGGGGTTTTAGCCAAAAACATTCAGTACTTC,CASSGGSGGVLAKNIQYF
TRBV29-1,TRBD1,TRBJ1-2,few,TGCAGCGTCGCGGGACAGGGGATGGGCTACACCTTC,CSVAGQGMGYTF
TRBV11-3,.,TRBJ2-7,.,TGTGCCAGCAGCTTAGCGGAGGCCTACAATGAGCAGTACTTC,CASSLAEAYNEQYF
TRBV20-1,TRBD1,TRBJ1-5,.,TGCAGTGCTAGAGATCGAGGGACAGGGCTTAATCAGCCCCAGCATTTT,CSARDRGTGLNQPQHF
TRBV11-2,TRBD2,TRBJ2-7,.,TGTGCCAGCAGGAAGGGACTAGCGGTTTACAATGAGCAGTACTTC,CASRKGLAVYNEQYF
TRBV20-1,.,TRBJ1-5,.,TGCAGTGCTAGAAGGCTAGGGCGCAATAGCAATCAGCCCCAGCATTTT,CSARRLGRNSNQPQHF
TRBV20-1,.,TRBJ2-6,.,TGCAGTGCTCCTCCCTTCTCTGGGGCCAACGTCCCGACTTTC,CSAPPFSGANVPTF
TRBV20-1,TRBD1,TRBJ2-4,many,TGCAGTGCCACAGGGGCTATCGGAAACATTCAGTACTTC,CSATGAIGNIQYF
TRBV21-1,.,TRBJ2-1,.,TGTGCCAGCAGCGAGCGACAGGGGCAACGCAATGAGCAGTTCTTC,CASSERQGQRNEQFF
TRBV3-1,.,TRBJ2-1,.,TGTGCCAGCAGCGGGTGGGAGTCTAGTTCCTACAATGAGCAGTTCTTC,CASSGWESSSYNEQFF
TRBV11-2,TRBD2,TRBJ2-1,many,TGTGCCAGCAGCGCCGGCACTAGCGGTTACAATGAGCAGTTCTTC,CASSAGTSGYNEQFF
TRBV3-1,TRBD2,TRBJ2-1,few,TGTGCCAGCAGCCACGTAACTAGCGGGAGTGGCAATGAGCAGTTCTTC,CASSHVTSGSGNEQFF
TRBV5-1,TRBD2,TRBJ2-1,.,TGCGCCAGCAGCCCGTCCCGACTAGCGTGTAATGAGCAGTTCTTC,CASSPSRLACNEQFF